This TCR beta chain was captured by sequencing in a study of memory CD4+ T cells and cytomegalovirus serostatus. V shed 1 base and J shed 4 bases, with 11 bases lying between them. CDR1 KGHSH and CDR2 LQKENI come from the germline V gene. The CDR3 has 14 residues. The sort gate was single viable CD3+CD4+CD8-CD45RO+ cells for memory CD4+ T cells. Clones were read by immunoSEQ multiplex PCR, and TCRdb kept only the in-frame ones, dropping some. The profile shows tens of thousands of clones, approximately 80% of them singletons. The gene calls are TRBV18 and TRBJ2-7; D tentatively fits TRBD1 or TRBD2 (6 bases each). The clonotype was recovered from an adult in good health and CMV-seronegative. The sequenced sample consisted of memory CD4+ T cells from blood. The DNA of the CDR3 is TGTGCCAGCTCACCACAGGGGGAGGCGTACGAGCAGTACTTC. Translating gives CASSPQGEAYEQYF.